This is a list of T cell receptor beta chains from one sample in a study of control samples from healthy donors and cancer patients. The method was immunoSEQ multiplex PCR; TCRdb's version includes in-frame clones alone and lacks a portion of them. The table records around 110,000 clones, around 87% of them present only once. Sequencing was performed on PBMCs. These receptor sequences come from a woman in her fifties or sixties with colorectal cancer. CDR3s include the opening cysteine and the closing phenylalanine or tryptophan. Each record gives: J gene, V gene, clone size, D gene, CDR3 DNA, CDR3 protein. D genes are given only for firm matches. Clone size appears in some rows only: once, few, many, or a class for an expanded clone.

TRBJ1-1 TRBV3-1/TRBV3-2 . . TGTGCCAGCAGCCACACCGGACAGCCCTTCACTGAAGCTTTCTTT CASSHTGQPFTEAFF
TRBJ1-2 TRBV2 . . TGTGCCAGCAGTGAAGCGCCCCGGGACGGGCTTGGCTACACCTTC CASSEAPRDGLGYTF
TRBJ1-2 TRBV19 few . TGTGCCAGTAGTGTTACTCCCGGGACAAACTATGGCTACACCTTC CASSVTPGTNYGYTF
TRBJ2-6 TRBV27 . . TGTGCCAGCAGAAATAGGACCTCTGGGGCCAACGTCCTGACTTTC CASRNRTSGANVLTF
TRBJ1-1 TRBV3-1/TRBV3-2 . . TGTGCCAGCAGCCAAGTGGGACACAGGCTTGGAGCTTTCTTT CASSQVGHRLGAFF
TRBJ1-1 TRBV15 . . TGTGCCACCAGCGGAGGCATGAACACTGAAGCTTTCTTT CATSGGMNTEAFF
TRBJ1-4 TRBV21-1 once . TGTGCCAGCAGCAGCCTCCGAACAGGGGAAACTAATGAAAAACTGTTTTTT CASSSLRTGETNEKLFF
TRBJ1-2 TRBV7-6 . . TGTGCCAGCAGCCAATCCACGGACCTATCTGGACATATAGGGGGCTACACCTTC CASSQSTDLSGHIGGYTF
TRBJ1-1 TRBV3-1/TRBV3-2 . . TGTGCCAGCAGCCAAGAGGGCCGTATTAACCCCACTGAAGCTTTCTTT CASSQEGRINPTEAFF
TRBJ2-1 TRBV28 . . TGTGCCAGCAGTTTACGGCCCGAGTCCTACAATGAGCAGTTCTTC CASSLRPESYNEQFF
TRBJ2-5 TRBV5-1 . TRBD1 TGCGCCAGCAGCTCATACAGGGGTGGGCAAGAGACCCAGTACTTC CASSSYRGGQETQYF
TRBJ1-1 TRBV5-6 few . TGTGCCAGCAGCCCGGGACCGATGAACACTGAAGCTTTCTTT CASSPGPMNTEAFF
TRBJ2-2 TRBV6-5 . . TGTGCCAGCAGTTACTCGGTACAGTATCGTACCGGGGAGCTGTTTTTT CASSYSVQYRTGELFF
TRBJ2-3 TRBV14 . TRBD2 TGTGCCAGCAGCCCAACTAGCGGGGGCCCTAGGGGCACAGATACGCAGTATTTT CASSPTSGGPRGTDTQYF
TRBJ1-1 TRBV27 . TRBD1 TGTGCCAGCAGTAAGGGACAGGGCTCCACTGAAGCTTTCTTT CASSKGQGSTEAFF
TRBJ1-5 TRBV18 . . TGTGCCAGCTCACCAGGGGGACTTCAGCCCCAGCATTTT CASSPGGLQPQHF
TRBJ1-4 TRBV7-8 . . TGTGCCAGCAGCACCGGGACAAATAATGAAAAACTGTTTTTT CASSTGTNNEKLFF
TRBJ1-1 TRBV20-1 once . TGCAGTGCTAGAAGTCCGGGGGAAGCTTTCTTT CSARSPGEAFF
TRBJ1-4 TRBV15 . . TGTGCCACCAGCCCCCGGGAGTATGAAAAACTGTTTTTT CATSPREYEKLFF
TRBJ2-2 TRBV19 . . TGTGCCACCGCGGCTGGGTCGGGCACCGGGGAGCTGTTTTTT CATAAGSGTGELFF
TRBJ2-7 TRBV5-1 . TRBD2 TGCGCCAGCAGCTTGACTAGCGGGAGTCTCGAGCAGTACTTC CASSLTSGSLEQYF
TRBJ1-2 TRBV6-5 . TRBD1 TGTGCCAGCAGCCTCGGACAGGGGGGCGGCTACACCTTC CASSLGQGGGYTF
TRBJ2-5 TRBV23-1 . . TGCGCCAGCAGTCAATCTCCCCAGACAGGCCTCCAAGAGACCCAGTACTTC CASSQSPQTGLQETQYF
TRBJ1-4 TRBV11-2 . TRBD1 TGTGCCAGCAGCTTAGTAGGGCACAGGGGAGGGGAAAAACTGTTTTTT CASSLVGHRGGEKLFF
TRBJ2-5 TRBV10-2 . TRBD2 TGCGCCAGCAGTGACCTAGCGGGAGTCGGGGAGACCCAGTACTTC CASSDLAGVGETQYF
TRBJ2-7 TRBV5-1 . TRBD2 TGCGCCAGCAGCACAGGACTAGCGGGAGGAGCCTACGAGCAGTACTTC CASSTGLAGGAYEQYF
TRBJ2-4 TRBV6-5 . . TGTGCCAGCAGTCAACCGGGACACAACAAAAACATTCAGTACTTC CASSQPGHNKNIQYF
TRBJ1-1 TRBV19 . . TGTGCCAGTACTGACCGAAGAGGGGCCAACACTGAAGCTTTCTTT CASTDRRGANTEAFF
TRBJ1-1 TRBV30 . . TGTGCCTGGAGGGCCCTCGACAGAAGATTTAACACTGAAGCTTTCTTT CAWRALDRRFNTEAFF
TRBJ2-1 TRBV27 . TRBD2 TGTGCCAGCCGCCCTACGGACAGCGGTGCGGGGGGGCTGAATGAGCAGTTCTTC CASRPTDSGAGGLNEQFF
TRBJ1-1 TRBV5-1 . . TGCGCCAGCAGCTTGGACAGCACTGAAGCTTTCTTT CASSLDSTEAFF
TRBJ2-7 TRBV7-3 . . TGTGCCAGCAGCCCCTGGCCGGGATCCTACGAGCAGTACTTC CASSPWPGSYEQYF
TRBJ1-5 TRBV6-6 . . TGTGCCAGCAGTTACGGTATCGGCAATCAGCCCCAGCATTTT CASSYGIGNQPQHF
TRBJ2-7 TRBV19 . . TGTGCCAGTAGCTCTTCGGGGACCCAGTGGGAGCAGTACTTC CASSSSGTQWEQYF
TRBJ2-2 TRBV5-1 . TRBD2 TGCGCCAGCAGCGGAGGAGTGGGAGGGCCTGGCGGGGAGCTGTTTTTT CASSGGVGGPGGELFF
TRBJ1-2 TRBV7-9 once . TGTGCCAGCAGCGGTAACTCGGGTAACGGCTACACCTTC CASSGNSGNGYTF
TRBJ2-7 TRBV5-5 many . TGTGCCAGCAGCCCCAGACAGCAGCATCTCTACGAGCAGTACTTC CASSPRQQHLYEQYF
TRBJ2-4 TRBV15 . . TGTGCCACCAGCAGGGGGACGGAGGGCATAGCCAAAAACATTCAGTACTTC CATSRGTEGIAKNIQYF
TRBJ1-1 TRBV2 once . TGTGCCAGCAGTCCCTTTCAGGGGCTGAACACTGAAGCTTTCTTT CASSPFQGLNTEAFF
TRBJ1-3 TRBV2 . . TGTGCCAGCAGTGAATCAGGAGGTCAGCCGGGAGGAAACACCATATATTTT CASSESGGQPGGNTIYF
TRBJ2-1 TRBV11-3 . TRBD2 TGTGCCAGCAGCATCGGGACTATCGACAATGAGCAGTTCTTC CASSIGTIDNEQFF
TRBJ2-3 TRBV18 . . TGTGCCAGCTCACCATTGGCGACAGGAGGCACAGATACGCAGTATTTT CASSPLATGGTDTQYF
TRBJ1-1 TRBV6-5 . . TGTGCCAGCAGTTCCGCGGGCACTGAAGCTTTCTTT CASSSAGTEAFF
TRBJ1-2 TRBV30 . . TGTGCCTGGAGTGGAGGGATCCATGGCTACACCTTC CAWSGGIHGYTF
TRBJ2-3 TRBV5-1 . . TGCGCCAGCAGCCGCGGCACAGATACGCAGTATTTT CASSRGTDTQYF
TRBJ1-1 TRBV29-1 . . TGCAGCGTTGAAGGCGGCAGGGCCCCCACTGAAGCTTTCTTT CSVEGGRAPTEAFF